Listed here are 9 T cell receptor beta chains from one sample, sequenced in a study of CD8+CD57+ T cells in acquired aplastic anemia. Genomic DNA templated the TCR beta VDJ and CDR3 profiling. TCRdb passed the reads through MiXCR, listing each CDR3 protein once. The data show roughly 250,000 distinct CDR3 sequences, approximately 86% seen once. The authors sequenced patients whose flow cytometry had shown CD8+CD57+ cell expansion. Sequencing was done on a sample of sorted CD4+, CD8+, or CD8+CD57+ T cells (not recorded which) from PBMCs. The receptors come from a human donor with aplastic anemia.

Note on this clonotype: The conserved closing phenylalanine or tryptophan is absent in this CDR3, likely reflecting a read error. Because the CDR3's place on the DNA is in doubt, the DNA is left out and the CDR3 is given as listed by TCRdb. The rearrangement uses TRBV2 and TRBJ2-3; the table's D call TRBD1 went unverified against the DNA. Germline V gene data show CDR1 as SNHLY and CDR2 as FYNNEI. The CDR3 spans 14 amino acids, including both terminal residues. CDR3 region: CASSFRGRAVRRAG.

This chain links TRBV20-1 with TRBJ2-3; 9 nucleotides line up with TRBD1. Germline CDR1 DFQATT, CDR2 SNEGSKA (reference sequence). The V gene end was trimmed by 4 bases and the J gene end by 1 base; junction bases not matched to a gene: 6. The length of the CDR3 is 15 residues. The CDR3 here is CSATLGQGGTDTQYF. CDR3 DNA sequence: TGCAGTGCTACCCTGGGACAGGGAGGCACAGATACGCAGTATTTT.

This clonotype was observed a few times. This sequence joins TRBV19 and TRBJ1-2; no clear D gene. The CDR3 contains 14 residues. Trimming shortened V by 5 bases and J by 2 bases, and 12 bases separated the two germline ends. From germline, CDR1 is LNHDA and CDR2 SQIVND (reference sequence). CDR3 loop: CASSFKRMNYGYTF. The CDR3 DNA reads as TGTGCCAGTAGTTTTAAAAGAATGAACTATGGCTACACCTTC.

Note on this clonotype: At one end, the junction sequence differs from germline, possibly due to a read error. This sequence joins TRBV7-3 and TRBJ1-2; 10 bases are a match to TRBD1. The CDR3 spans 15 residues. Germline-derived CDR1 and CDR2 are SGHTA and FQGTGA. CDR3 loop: CASSLTGGAHYDYTF. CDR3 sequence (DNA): TGTGCCAGCAGCCTGACAGGGGGCGCCCACTATGACTACACCTTC.

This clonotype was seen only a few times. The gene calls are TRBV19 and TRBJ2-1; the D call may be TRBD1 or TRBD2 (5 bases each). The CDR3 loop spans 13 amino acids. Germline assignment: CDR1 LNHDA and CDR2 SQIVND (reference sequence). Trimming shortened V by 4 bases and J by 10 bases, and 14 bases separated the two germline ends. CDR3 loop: CASSSPRDGEQFF. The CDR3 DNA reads TGTGCCAGTAGTAGCCCCCGGGACGGGGAGCAGTTCTTC. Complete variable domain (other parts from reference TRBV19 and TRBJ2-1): DGGITQSPKYLFRKEGQNVTLSCEQNLNHDAMYWYRQDPGQGLRLIYYSQIVNDFQKGDIAEGYSVSREKKESFPLTVTSAQKNPTAFYLCASSSPRDGEQFFGPGTRLTVL.

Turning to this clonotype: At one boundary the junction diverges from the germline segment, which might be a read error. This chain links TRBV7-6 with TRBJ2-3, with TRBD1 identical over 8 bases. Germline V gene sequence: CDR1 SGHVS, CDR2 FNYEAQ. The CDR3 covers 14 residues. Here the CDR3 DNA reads TGTGCCAGCAGCTTAGGGGCAGGGGGCGCCACAGATACGTTT. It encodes CASSLGAGGATDTF.

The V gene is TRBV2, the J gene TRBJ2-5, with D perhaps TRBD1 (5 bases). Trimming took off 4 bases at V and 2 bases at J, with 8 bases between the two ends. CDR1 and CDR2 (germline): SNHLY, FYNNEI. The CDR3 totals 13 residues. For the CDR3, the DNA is TGTGCCAGCAGTGTACGACAGCAAGAGACCCAGTACTTC. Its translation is CASSVRQQETQYF.

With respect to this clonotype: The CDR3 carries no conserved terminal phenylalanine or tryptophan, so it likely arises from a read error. CDR3 in DNA: TGTGCCAGCAGCTCACAGGGTGGTGAGCAGTACTAC. Protein product: CASSSQGGEQYY. The rearrangement links TRBV7-9 to TRBJ2-1; possible D gene TRBD1, 6 bases. The end of the DNA is better explained by TRBJ2-7, so the J call may be wrong. Germline loops: CDR1 SEHNR, CDR2 FQNEAQ (reference sequence). The CDR3 spans 12 residues.

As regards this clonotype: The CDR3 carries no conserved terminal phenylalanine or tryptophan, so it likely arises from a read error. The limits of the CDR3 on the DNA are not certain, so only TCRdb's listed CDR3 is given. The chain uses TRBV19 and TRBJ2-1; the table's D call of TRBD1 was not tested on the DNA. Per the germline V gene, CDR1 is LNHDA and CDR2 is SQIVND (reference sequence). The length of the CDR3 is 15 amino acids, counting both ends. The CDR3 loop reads CASSLTGGNEQFFLP.